This T cell receptor (beta chain) is drawn from a study of T cell responses to AZD1222 COVID-19 vaccine. The study's findings and limits: Spike-specific TCR depth and breadth grew after two AZD1222 doses. CD4 TCRs associated with vaccination spanned spike, dominating at 160-218 and 743-854.

Repertoires were generated with immunoSEQ multiplex PCR, while TCRdb's copy carries only in-frame clones and drops some. The sample has about 50,000 clones; approximately 85% are singletons. With respect to this clone: Antigen specificity is unknown.

CDR1 and CDR2 from the germline V gene are ENHRY and SYGVKD. CDR3 length equals 14 residues. Trimming removed 6 bases from V and 1 base from J; junction bases left unmatched: 6. The TCR was taken from an adult in good health. V usage is TRBV10-3 and J usage is TRBJ2-7; 7 bases are a match to TRBD1. The sample here was peripheral blood, taken on day 0 of MenACWY control vaccination. The CDR3 DNA is TGTGCCATCAGGGGTCCGGGACAGTCCTACGAGCAGTACTTC. Its protein product is CAIRGPGQSYEQYF.